Below are 11 T cell receptor beta chains sequenced from a single sample in a study of blood T cell repertoires in COVID-19. Using immunoSEQ multiplex PCR, the repertoire was profiled, and TCRdb retains in-frame clones only, with some absent. Here the sample spans roughly 120,000 clones, 60% to 85% being singletons. The sequenced sample consisted of peripheral blood. These receptors all come from a man aged 65-85 years with acute or convalescent COVID-19.

The chain has TRBV5-1 and TRBJ2-1; possible D gene TRBD2, 6 bases. This CDR3 has 16 amino acids. V lost 4 bases, J lost 0 bases, and 14 bases lay in between. From germline, CDR1 is SGHRS and CDR2 YFSETQ. The CDR3 sequence: CASSRRAGFSYNEQFF. The CDR3 DNA is TGCGCCAGCAGCCGAAGAGCGGGTTTCTCCTACAATGAGCAGTTCTTC.

CDR3 bases: TGCAGTGTGTCGGGGAACACTGAAGCTTTCTTT. It translates to CSVSGNTEAFF. The genes are TRBV20-1 and TRBJ1-1; D gene unclear. Germline V gene data show CDR1 as DFQATT and CDR2 as SNEGSKA (reference sequence). V dropped 7 bases and J dropped 1 base, with 7 bases sitting between them. This CDR3 spans 11 amino acids.

The V call is TRBV2, the J call TRBJ2-5; 12 bases match TRBD2. The CDR3 covers 15 residues. The V and J ends lost 5 bases and 5 bases, in that order; junction bases with no gene match: 6. In germline, CDR1 is SNHLY, CDR2 FYNNEI. In DNA form, the CDR3 reads TGTGCCAGCAGTTTACTAGCGGGGGGTATTGAGACCCAGTACTTC. Translated, it gives CASSLLAGGIETQYF.

V gene TRBV9 combines with J gene TRBJ1-4, with D possibly TRBD1 on 5 matching bases. CDR1 SGDLS and CDR2 YYNGEE come from the germline V gene. The CDR3 totals 18 residues. Trimming took 3 bases from V and 0 from J, leaving 18 bases between them. As DNA, the CDR3 is TGTGCCAGCAGCGCTGCTGCAGGGTGGGATTCAACTAATGAAAAACTGTTTTTT. Protein: CASSAAAGWDSTNEKLFF.

The chain has TRBV21-1 and TRBJ1-6; TRBD1, the table's D call, was not compared with the DNA. TRBV21-1 is an annotated pseudogene. This CDR3 region has 17 residues. The CDR3 loop reads CASSNRGRGRYNSPLHF. In DNA, the CDR3 is TGTGCCAGCAGCAACCGGGGCAGGGGCCGGTATAATTCACCCCTCCACTTT.

The rearrangement uses TRBV7-6 and TRBJ1-1; 7 nucleotides line up with TRBD1. J lost 4 bases, V lost 1 base, and 9 bases had no gene match. This CDR3 is built from 16 residues. In germline, CDR1 is SGHVS, CDR2 FNYEAQ. The CDR3 bases are TGTGCCAGCAGCTTAGGCCTACAGGGGTGGAGCACTGAAGCTTTCTTT. The encoded protein is CASSLGLQGWSTEAFF.

The rearrangement uses TRBV12-5 and TRBJ2-5, with 14 positions matching TRBD2. Germline loops: CDR1 LGHNT, CDR2 FRNRAP. CDR3 size: 17 residues. V lost 5 bases, J lost 5 bases, and 10 bases stayed unmatched. The CDR3 loop reads CASGPGTSGGLWETQYF. CDR3 in DNA: TGTGCTAGTGGTCCGGGGACTAGCGGGGGCCTGTGGGAGACCCAGTACTTC.

The chain joins TRBV6-2 or TRBV6-3 to TRBJ2-7, with TRBD2 matching over 7 bases. CDR1 MNHEY and CDR2 SVGEGT come from the germline V gene. CDR3 length: 14 residues. J gave up 5 bases and V 2 bases, and 6 bases lay outside the gene matches. This CDR3 is CASSYQGLSNEQYF. DNA for the CDR3: TGTGCCAGCAGTTACCAGGGACTATCCAACGAGCAGTACTTC.

A few counts support this clone. The chain is built from TRBV9 and TRBJ1-2; 9 bases align to TRBD1. The CDR3 sequence is 15 residues long. V was clipped by 3 bases and J by 3 bases; unmatched bases: 6. Germline V gives CDR1 SGDLS, CDR2 YYNGEE. The CDR3 DNA is TGTGCCAGCAGCGGGGACAGGGCCCTTGACTATGGCTACACCTTC. Protein: CASSGDRALDYGYTF.

The rearrangement links TRBV18 to TRBJ2-1, with D tentatively TRBD2 (5 bases). The V end lost 3 bases, the J end lost 8 bases, and 8 bases lay between the germline ends. CDR3 size: 12 residues. Per germline, CDR1 KGHSH and CDR2 LQKENI. The CDR3 spells CASSPSGDEQFF. The CDR3 DNA reads TGTGCCAGCTCACCGAGCGGAGATGAGCAGTTCTTC.

This clone was picked up one time. This chain connects TRBV28 to TRBJ2-7, with 9 bases aligning to TRBD1. The CDR3 sequence is 15 residues long. Losses at the gene ends were 4 bases for V and 1 base for J; bases not matched to a gene: 5. Germline assignment: CDR1 MDHEN and CDR2 SYDVKM. CDR3 protein: CASSSPDRGSYEQYF. In DNA form, the CDR3 reads TGTGCCAGCAGTTCCCCCGACAGGGGGTCCTACGAGCAGTACTTC.